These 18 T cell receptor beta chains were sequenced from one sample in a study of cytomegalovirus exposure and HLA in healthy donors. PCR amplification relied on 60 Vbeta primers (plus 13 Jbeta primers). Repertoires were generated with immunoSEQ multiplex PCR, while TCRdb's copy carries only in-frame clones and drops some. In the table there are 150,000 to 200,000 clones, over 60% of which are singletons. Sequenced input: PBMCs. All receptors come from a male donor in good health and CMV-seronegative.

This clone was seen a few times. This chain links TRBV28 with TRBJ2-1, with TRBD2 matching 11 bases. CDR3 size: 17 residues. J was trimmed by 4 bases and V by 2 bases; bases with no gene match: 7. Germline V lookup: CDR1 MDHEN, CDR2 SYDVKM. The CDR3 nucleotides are TGTGCCAGCAGTTTACCCCTCGGGACTAGCGGTTACAATGAGCAGTTCTTC. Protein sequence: CASSLPLGTSGYNEQFF.

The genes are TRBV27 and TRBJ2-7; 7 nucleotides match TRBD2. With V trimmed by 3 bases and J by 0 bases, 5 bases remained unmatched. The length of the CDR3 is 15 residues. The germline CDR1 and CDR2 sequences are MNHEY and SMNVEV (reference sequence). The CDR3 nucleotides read TGTGCCAGCAGTTTCTACGGGGGGTACTCCTACGAGCAGTACTTC. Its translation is CASSFYGGYSYEQYF.

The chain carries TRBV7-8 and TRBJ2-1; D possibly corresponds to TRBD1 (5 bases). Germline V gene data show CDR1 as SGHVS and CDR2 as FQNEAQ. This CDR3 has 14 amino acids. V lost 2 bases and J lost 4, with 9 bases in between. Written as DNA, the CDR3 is TGTGCCAGCAGCTTACCTGACAGTTACAATGAGCAGTTCTTC. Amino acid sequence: CASSLPDSYNEQFF.

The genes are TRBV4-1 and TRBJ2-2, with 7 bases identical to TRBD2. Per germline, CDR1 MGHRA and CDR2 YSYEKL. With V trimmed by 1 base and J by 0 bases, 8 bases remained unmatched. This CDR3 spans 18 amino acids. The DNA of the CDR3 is TGCGCCAGCAGCCAAGGATTCGGGGGGAGGGCGAACACCGGGGAGCTGTTTTTT. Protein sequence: CASSQGFGGRANTGELFF.

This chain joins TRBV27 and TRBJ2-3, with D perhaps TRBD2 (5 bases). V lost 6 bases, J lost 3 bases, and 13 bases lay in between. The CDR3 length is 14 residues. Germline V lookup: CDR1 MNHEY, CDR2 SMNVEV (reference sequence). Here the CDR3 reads CASSPVGETDTQYF. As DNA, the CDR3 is TGTGCCAGCAGCCCGGTCGGGGAAACAGATACGCAGTATTTT.

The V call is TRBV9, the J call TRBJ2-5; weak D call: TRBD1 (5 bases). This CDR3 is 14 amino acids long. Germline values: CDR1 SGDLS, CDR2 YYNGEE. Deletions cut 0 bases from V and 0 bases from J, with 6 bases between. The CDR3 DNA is TGTGCCAGCAGCGTAGGGGGCTACCAAGAGACCCAGTACTTC. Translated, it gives CASSVGGYQETQYF.

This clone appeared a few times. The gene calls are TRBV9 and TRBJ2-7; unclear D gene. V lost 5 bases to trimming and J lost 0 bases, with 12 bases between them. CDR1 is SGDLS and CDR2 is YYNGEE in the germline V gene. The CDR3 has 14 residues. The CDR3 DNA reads TGTGCCAGCAGTACGGCCGCTAGCTCCTACGAGCAGTACTTC. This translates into CASSTAASSYEQYF.

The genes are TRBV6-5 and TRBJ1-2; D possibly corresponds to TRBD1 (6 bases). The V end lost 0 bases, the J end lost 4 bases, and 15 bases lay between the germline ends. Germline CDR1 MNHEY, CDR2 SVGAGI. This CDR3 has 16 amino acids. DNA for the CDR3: TGTGCCAGCAGTTACTCGGGGGCCCGGGAAACCTATGGCTACACCTTC. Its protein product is CASSYSGARETYGYTF.

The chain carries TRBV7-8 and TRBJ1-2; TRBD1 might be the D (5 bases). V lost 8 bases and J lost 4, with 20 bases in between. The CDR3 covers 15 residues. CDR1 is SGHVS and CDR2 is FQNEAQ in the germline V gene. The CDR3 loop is CASSPGGRPLYGYTF. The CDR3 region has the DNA TGTGCCAGCTCCCCCGGGGGGAGGCCACTCTATGGCTACACCTTC.

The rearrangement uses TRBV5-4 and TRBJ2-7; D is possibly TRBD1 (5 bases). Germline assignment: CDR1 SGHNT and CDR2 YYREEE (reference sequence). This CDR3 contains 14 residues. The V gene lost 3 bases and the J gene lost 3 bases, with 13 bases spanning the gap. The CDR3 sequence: CASSSLKGHYEQYF. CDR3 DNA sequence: TGTGCCAGCAGCTCTCTCAAGGGGCACTACGAGCAGTACTTC.

CDR3 sequence: CASSFSDRSNTGELFF. The CDR3 DNA sequence: TGTGCCAGCAGTTTTTCGGACAGGTCGAACACCGGGGAGCTGTTTTTT. The chain couples TRBV28 to TRBJ2-2; 7 nucleotides agree with TRBD1. The CDR3 covers 16 residues. CDR1 is MDHEN and CDR2 is SYDVKM in the germline V gene. Trimming at V came to 3 bases and at J to 0 bases, leaving 4 bases not matched to a gene.

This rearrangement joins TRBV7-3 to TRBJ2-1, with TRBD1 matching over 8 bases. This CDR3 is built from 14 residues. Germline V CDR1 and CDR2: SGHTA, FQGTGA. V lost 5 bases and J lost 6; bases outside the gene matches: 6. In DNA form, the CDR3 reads TGTGCCAGCAGCCCCTGGACAGGGAGCAATGAGCAGTTCTTC. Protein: CASSPWTGSNEQFF.

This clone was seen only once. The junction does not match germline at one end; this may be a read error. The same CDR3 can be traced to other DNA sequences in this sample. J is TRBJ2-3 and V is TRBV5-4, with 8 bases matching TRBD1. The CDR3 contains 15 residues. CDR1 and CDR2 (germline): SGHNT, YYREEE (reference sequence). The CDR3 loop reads CASSKTGDSTDTQYF. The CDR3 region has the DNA TGTGCCAGCAGCAAGACAGGGGACAGCACAGATACACAGTATTTT. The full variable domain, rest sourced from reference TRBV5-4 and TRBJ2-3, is ETGVTQSPTHLIKTRGQQVTLRCSSQSGHNTVSWYQQALGQGPQFIFQYYREEENGRGNFPPRFSGLQFPNYSSELNVNALELDDSALYLCASSKTGDSTDTQYFGPGTRLTVL.

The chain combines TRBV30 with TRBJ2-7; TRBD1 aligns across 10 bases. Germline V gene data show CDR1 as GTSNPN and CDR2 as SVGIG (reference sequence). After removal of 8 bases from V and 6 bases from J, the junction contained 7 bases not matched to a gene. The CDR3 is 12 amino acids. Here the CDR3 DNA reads TGTGCCAGGGACAGGGGCGAGGGCGAGCAGTACTTC. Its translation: CARDRGEGEQYF.

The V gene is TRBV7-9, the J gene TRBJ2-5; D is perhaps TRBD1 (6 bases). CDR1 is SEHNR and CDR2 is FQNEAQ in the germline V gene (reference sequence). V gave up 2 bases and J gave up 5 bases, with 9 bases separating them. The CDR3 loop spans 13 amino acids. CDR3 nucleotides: TGTGCCAGCAGCTTAACAGGGTCGGAGACCCAGTACTTC. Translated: CASSLTGSETQYF.

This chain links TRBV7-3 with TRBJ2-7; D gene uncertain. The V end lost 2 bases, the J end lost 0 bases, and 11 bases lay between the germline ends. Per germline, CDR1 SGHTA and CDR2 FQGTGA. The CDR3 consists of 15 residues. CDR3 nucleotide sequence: TGTGCCAGCAGCTTACTCCCCGAGAGCTCCTACGAGCAGTACTTC. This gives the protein CASSLLPESSYEQYF.

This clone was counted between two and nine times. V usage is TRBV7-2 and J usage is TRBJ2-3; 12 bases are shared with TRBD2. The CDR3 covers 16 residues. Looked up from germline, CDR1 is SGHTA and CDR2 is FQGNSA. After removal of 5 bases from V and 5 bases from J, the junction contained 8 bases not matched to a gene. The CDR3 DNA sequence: TGTGCCAGCAGCCCGAGACTAGCGGGGGCGGGAGATACGCAGTATTTT. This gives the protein CASSPRLAGAGDTQYF.

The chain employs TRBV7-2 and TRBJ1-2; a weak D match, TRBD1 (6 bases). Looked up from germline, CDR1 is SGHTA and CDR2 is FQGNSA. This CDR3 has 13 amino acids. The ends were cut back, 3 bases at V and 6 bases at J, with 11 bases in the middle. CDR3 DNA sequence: TGTGCCAGCAGCTTTGGACAGTGGGATGGCTACACCTTC. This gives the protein CASSFGQWDGYTF.